This paragraph covers one TCR beta chain sequence. Its antigen remains unidentified. The germline V gene encodes CDR1 SGDLS and CDR2 YYNGEE. The CDR3 has 13 residues. V was shortened by 1 base and J by 4 bases, with 8 bases between the two germline ends. The sample originates from a study of shared clonotypes between healthy human individuals. A split of CD4+ cells into CD45RA+ naive and CD45RA-negative memory subsets was performed. General study findings and limits: In a handful of donors, around 5% of naive CD4 clonotypes appeared in common.

Repertoires were generated with immunoSEQ multiplex PCR, while TCRdb's copy carries only in-frame clones and drops some. This table has just over 2,000,000 clones, 90% to 95% appearing once. This clonotype was obtained from a man in his late teens or twenties in good health. The source material was naive CD4+ T cells sorted from blood. Subset reported: CD45RA+ positively selected. The genes are TRBV9 and TRBJ1-2; no definite D call. The CDR3 DNA sequence: TGTGCCAGCAGCGTACAAGGATTCTATGGCTACACCTTC. The encoded protein is CASSVQGFYGYTF.